Reported below is one T cell receptor (beta chain). The antigen is not known. The V gene's germline CDR1 is MNHEY and CDR2 SVGAGI. V was clipped by 0 bases and J by 2 bases, with 9 bases between them. CDR3 length: 15 amino acids. The PCR was carried out with 60 Vbeta primers and 13 Jbeta primers. Sequencing was performed with immunoSEQ multiplex PCR; in TCRdb, only in-frame clones are kept and a portion is missing. The table lists about 85,000 clones, 80% of them singletons, with approximately 23% in the top ten. These data originate in a study of cytomegalovirus exposure and HLA in healthy donors. Study details: Most donors, about 82% of a few hundred genotyped, fell in the Caucasian-associated ancestry cluster.

General study results and limits: The productive fraction for most TCR beta V segments was about 87% or about 30% in an earlier analysis. Most subjects' HLA-A and HLA-B alleles were reportedly predicted from TCR beta sequences.

The receptor comes from a woman aged 50 to 60 in good health and CMV-seropositive. Material: PBMCs. The V gene is TRBV6-5, the J gene TRBJ2-3; the D is unclear. The CDR3 spells CASSYSEPFTDTQYF. The CDR3 DNA sequence: TGTGCCAGCAGTTACTCCGAGCCATTCACAGATACGCAGTATTTT.